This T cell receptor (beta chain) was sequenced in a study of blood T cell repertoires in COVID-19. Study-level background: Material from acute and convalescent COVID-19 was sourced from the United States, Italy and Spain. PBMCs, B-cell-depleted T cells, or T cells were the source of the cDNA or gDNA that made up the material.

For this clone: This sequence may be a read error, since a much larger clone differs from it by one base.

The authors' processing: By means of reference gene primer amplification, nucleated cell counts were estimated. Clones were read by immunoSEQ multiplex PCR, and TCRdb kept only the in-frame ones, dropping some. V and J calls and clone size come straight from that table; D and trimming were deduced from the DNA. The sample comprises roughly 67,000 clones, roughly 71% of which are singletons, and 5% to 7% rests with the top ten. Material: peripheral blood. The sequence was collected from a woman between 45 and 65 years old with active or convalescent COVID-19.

The CDR3 DNA follows: TGTGCCAGCAGTGACAGGGATAGCAATCAGCCCCAGCATTTT. It yields the protein CASSDRDSNQPQHF. V usage is TRBV6-2 or TRBV6-3 and J usage is TRBJ1-5; TRBD1 matches at 7 bases. Trimming at V came to 5 bases and at J to 0 bases, leaving 1 base not matched to a gene. The germline gives CDR1 MNHEY, CDR2 SVGEGT. This CDR3 comprises 14 residues.